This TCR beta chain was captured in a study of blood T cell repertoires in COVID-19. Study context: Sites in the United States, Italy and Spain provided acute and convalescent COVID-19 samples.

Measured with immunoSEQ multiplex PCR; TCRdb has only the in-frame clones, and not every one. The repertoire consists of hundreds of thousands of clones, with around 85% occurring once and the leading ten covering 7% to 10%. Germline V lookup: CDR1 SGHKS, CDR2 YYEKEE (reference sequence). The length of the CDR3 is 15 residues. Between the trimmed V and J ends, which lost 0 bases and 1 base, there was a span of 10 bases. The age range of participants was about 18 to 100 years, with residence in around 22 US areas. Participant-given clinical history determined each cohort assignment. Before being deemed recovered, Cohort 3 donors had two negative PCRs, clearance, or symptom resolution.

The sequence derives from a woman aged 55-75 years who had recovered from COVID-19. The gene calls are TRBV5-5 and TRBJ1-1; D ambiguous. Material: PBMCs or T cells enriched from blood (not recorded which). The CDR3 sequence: CASSLGGLKNTEAFF. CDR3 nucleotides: TGTGCCAGCAGCTTGGGAGGACTTAAGAACACTGAAGCTTTCTTT. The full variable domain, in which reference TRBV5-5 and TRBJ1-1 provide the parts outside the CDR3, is DAGVTQSPTHLIKTRGQQVTLRCSPISGHKSVSWYQQVLGQGPQFIFQYYEKEERGRGNFPDRFSARQFPNYSSELNVNALLLGDSALYLCASSLGGLKNTEAFFGQGTRLTVV.